This TCR beta chain was documented in a study of T cell clusters in autoimmune cytopenias. Study-level results: Primary autoimmune cytopenia patients seemingly lacked the physiological T cell clusters found in healthy donors.

TRB was amplified from roughly 270 ng of peripheral blood genomic DNA per sample. One tube held mixed TRB-A and TRB-B primer pools for touch-down PCR. After re-calling the multiplex PCR reads, TCRdb lists one entry per CDR3 protein, DNA absent. This sample contains approximately 7,000 distinct CDR3 sequences. Concerning this clonotype: Its antigen is unknown.

CDR1 and CDR2 (germline): DFQATT, SNEGSKA (reference sequence). The CDR3 has 14 amino acids. This sample also belongs to another study, concerning T cell repertoires in aging, cancer and after chemotherapy. From that study: Repeat sampling of healthy donors over several months to years showed clear clonal overlap.

This TCR came from a human donor in good health. The sample consisted of peripheral blood. V and J are TRBV20-1 and TRBJ2-7; TCRdb indicates TRBD1, and absent DNA this call remains unverified. CDR3 in amino acids: CSATGQSSSYEQYF.